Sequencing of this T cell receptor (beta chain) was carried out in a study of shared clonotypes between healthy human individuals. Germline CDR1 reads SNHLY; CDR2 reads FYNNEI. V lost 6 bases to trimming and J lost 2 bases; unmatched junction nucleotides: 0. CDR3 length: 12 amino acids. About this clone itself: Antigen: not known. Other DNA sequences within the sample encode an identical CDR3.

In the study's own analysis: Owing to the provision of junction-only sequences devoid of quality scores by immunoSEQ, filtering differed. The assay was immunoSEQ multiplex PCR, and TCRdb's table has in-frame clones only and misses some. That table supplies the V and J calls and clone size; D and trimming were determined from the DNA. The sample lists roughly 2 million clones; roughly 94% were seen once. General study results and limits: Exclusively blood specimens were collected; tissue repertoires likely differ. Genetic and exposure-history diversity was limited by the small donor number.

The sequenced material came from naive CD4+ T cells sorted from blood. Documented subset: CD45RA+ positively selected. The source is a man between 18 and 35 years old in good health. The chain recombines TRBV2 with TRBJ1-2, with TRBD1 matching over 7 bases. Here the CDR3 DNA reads TGTGCCAGCAGCAGGGGGAACTATGGCTACACCTTC. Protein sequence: CASSRGNYGYTF. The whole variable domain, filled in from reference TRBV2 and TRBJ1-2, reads EPEVTQTPSHQVTQMGQEVILRCVPISNHLYFYWYRQILGQKVEFLVSFYNNEISEKSEIFDDQFSVERPDGSNFTLKIRSTKLEDSAMYFCASSRGNYGYTFGSGTRLTVV.